This paragraph reports one T cell receptor (beta chain). Its matching antigen is unknown. CDR1 MDHEN and CDR2 SYDVKM come from the germline V gene. The V segment lost 6 bases and the J segment 5 bases; nucleotides outside the gene matches: 8. CDR3 size: 14 residues. Deep was the level used in running the assay. Every subset's genomic DNA went evenly onto several immunoSEQ plates. Profiling relied on immunoSEQ multiplex PCR, and the TCRdb table lists in-frame clones only, not all of them. The sample holds roughly 720,000 clones, 80% to 95% seen once. The data derive from a study of shared clonotypes between healthy human individuals. Overall study results and limits: Incompleteness in sorted-subset sequencing, despite large depth, was shown by rarefaction.

J is TRBJ2-5 and V is TRBV28, with 8 nucleotides matching TRBD2. The sample comprised memory CD8+ T cells from PBMCs. Documented subset: CD45RO+ cells pooled with CCR7-negative TemRA cells. The sequence was obtained from a man between 18 and 35 years old in good health. Some clones in this sample may be carry-over from other donors' samples. The CDR3 loop reads CASRRGALRETQYF. The CDR3 DNA reads as TGTGCCAGCAGGCGGGGGGCGCTTAGGGAGACCCAGTACTTC.